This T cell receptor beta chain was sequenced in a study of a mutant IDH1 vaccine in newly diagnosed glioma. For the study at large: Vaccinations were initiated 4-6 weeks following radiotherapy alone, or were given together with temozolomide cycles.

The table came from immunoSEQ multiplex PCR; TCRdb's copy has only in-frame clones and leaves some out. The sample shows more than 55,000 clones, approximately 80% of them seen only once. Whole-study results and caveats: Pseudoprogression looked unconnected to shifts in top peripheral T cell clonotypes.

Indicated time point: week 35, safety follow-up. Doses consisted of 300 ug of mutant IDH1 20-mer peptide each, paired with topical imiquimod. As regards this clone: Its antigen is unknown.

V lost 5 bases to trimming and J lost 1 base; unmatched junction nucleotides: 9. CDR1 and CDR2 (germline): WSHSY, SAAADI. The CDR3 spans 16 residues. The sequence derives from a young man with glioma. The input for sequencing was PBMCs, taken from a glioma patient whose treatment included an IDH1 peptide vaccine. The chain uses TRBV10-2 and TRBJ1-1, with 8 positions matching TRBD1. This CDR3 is CASSQDRGMWNTEAFF. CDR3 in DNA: TGCGCCAGCAGTCAAGACAGGGGAATGTGGAACACTGAAGCTTTCTTT.